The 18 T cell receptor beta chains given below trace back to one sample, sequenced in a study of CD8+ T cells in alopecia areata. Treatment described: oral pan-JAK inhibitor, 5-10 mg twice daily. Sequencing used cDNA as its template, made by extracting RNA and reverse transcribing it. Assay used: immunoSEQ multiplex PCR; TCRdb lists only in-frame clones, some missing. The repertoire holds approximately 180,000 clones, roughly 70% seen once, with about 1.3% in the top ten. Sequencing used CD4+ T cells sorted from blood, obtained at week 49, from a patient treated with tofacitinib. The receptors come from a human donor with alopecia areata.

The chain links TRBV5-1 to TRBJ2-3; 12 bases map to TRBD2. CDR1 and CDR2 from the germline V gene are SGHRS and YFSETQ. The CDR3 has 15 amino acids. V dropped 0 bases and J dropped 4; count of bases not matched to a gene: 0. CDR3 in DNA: TGCGCCAGCAGCTTGGCTAGCGGGGGGGCAGATACGCAGTATTTT. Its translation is CASSLASGGADTQYF.

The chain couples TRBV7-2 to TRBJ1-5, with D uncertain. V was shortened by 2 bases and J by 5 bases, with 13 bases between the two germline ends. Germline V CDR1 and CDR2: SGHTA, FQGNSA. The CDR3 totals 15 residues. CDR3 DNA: TGTGCCAGCAGCTTAATAGTAGGGTGGGATCAGCCCCAGCATTTT. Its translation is CASSLIVGWDQPQHF.

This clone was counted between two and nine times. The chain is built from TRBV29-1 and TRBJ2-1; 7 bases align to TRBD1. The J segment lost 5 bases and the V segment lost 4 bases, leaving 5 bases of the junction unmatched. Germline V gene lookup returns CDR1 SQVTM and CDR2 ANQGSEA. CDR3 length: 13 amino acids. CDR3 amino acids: CSVGTGRDNEQFF. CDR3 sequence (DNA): TGCAGCGTTGGGACAGGTAGGGACAATGAGCAGTTCTTC.

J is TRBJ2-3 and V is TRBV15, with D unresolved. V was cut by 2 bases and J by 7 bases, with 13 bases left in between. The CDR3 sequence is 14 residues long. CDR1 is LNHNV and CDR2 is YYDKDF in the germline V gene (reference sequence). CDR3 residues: CATSRPGPENTQYF. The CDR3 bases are TGTGCCACCAGCAGACCCGGGCCTGAAAATACGCAGTATTTT.

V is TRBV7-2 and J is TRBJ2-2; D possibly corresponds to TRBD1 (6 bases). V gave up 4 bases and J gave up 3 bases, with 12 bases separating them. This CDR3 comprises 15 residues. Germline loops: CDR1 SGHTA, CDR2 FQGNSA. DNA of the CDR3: TGTGCCAGCAGCTCGGGGACACTGGACACCGGGGAGCTGTTTTTT. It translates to CASSSGTLDTGELFF.

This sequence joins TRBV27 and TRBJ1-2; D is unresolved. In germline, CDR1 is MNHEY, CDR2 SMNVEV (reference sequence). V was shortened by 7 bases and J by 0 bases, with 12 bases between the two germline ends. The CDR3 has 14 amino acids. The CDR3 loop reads CASTKSGANYGYTF. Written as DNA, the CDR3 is TGTGCCAGCACCAAATCCGGGGCTAACTATGGCTACACCTTC.

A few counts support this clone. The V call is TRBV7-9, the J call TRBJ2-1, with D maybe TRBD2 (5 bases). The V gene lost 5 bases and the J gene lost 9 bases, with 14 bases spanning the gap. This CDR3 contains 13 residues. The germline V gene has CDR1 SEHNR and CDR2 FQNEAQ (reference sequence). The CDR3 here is CASSTLPRGEQFF. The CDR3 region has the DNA TGTGCCAGCAGCACACTCCCCCGGGGTGAGCAGTTCTTC.

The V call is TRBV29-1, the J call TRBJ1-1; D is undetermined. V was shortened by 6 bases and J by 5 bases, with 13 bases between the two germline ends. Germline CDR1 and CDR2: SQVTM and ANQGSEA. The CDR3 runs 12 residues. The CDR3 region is CSVTTFGTEAFF. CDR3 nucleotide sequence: TGCAGCGTAACGACCTTTGGGACTGAAGCTTTCTTT. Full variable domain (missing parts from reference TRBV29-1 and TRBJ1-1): SAVISQKPSRDICQRGTSLTIQCQVDSQVTMMFWYRQQPGQSLTLIATANQGSEATYESGFVIDKFPISRPNLTFSTLTVSNMSPEDSSIYLCSVTTFGTEAFFGQGTRLTVV.

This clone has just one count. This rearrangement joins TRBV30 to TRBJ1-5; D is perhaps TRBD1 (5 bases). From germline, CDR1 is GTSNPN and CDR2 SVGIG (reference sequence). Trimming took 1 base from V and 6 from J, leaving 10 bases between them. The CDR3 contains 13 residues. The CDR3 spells CAWSGTLSQPQHF. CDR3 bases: TGTGCCTGGAGTGGGACACTAAGTCAGCCCCAGCATTTT.

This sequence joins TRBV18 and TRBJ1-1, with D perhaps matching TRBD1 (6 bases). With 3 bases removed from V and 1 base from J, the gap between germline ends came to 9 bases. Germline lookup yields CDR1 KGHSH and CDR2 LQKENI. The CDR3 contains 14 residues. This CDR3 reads CASSPRTANTEAFF. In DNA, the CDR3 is TGTGCCAGCTCACCTAGGACAGCGAACACTGAAGCTTTCTTT. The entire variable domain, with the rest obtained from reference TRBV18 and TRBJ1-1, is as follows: NAGVMQNPRHLVRRRGQEARLRCSPMKGHSHVYWYRQLPEEGLKFMVYLQKENIIDESGMPKERFSAEFPKEGPSILRIQQVVRGDSAAYFCASSPRTANTEAFFGQGTRLTVV.

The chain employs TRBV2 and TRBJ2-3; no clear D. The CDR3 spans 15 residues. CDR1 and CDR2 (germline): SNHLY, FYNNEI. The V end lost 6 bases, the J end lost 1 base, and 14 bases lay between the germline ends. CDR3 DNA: TGTGCCAGCAGAAATCCCCGCAAGCGCACAGATACGCAGTATTTT. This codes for CASRNPRKRTDTQYF.

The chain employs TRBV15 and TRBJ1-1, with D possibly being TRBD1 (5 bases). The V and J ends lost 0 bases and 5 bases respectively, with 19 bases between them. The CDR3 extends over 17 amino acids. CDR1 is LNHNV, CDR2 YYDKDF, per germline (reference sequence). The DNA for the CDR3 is TGTGCCACCAGCAGAGACCCCTGGGGGGGTGGAGGTACTGAAGCTTTCTTT. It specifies CATSRDPWGGGGTEAFF.

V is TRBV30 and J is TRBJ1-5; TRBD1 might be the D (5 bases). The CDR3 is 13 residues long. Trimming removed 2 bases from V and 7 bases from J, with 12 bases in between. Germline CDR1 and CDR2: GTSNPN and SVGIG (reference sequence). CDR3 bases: TGTGCCTGGAGTTTGGGGGAGAACCAGCCCCAGCATTTT. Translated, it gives CAWSLGENQPQHF. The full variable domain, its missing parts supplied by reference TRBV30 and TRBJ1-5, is SQTIHQWPATLVQPVGSPLSLECTVEGTSNPNLYWYRQAAGRGLQLLFYSVGIGQISSEVPQNLSASRPQDRQFILSSKKLLLSDSGFYLCAWSLGENQPQHFGDGTRLSIL.

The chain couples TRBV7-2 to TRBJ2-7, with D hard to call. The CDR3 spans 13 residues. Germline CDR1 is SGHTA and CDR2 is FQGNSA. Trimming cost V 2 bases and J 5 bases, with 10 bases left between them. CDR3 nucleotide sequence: TGTGCCAGCAGCTTACCTAGAAAGGACGAGCAGTACTTC. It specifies CASSLPRKDEQYF.

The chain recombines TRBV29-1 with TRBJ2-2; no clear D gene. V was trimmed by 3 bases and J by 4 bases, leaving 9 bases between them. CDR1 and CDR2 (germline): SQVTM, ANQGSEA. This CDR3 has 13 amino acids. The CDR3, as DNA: TGCAGCGTTGATATCGGCAGCACCGGGGAGCTGTTTTTT. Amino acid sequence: CSVDIGSTGELFF.

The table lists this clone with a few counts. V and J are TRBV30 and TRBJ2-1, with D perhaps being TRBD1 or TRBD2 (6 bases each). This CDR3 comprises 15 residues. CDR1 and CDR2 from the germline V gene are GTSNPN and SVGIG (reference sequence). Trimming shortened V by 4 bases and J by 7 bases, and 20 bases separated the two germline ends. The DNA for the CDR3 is TGTGCCTGGACTTTCGCGGGACACCTAATGAATGAGCAGTTCTTC. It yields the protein CAWTFAGHLMNEQFF.

CDR3 sequence: CAWSEGGWETQYF. Written as DNA, the CDR3 is TGTGCCTGGAGTGAGGGGGGCTGGGAGACCCAGTACTTC. The J gene is TRBJ2-5, the V gene TRBV30, with D perhaps TRBD1 or TRBD2 (6 bases each). The CDR3 has 13 amino acids. Germline CDR1 reads GTSNPN; CDR2 reads SVGIG (reference sequence). The V end lost 1 base, the J end lost 5 bases, and 11 bases lay between the germline ends.

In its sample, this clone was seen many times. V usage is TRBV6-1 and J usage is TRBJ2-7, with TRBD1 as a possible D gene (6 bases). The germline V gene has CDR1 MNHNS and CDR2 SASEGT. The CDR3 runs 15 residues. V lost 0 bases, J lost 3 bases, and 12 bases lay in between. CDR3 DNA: TGTGCCAGCAGTGAAGCGCTTCGACAGGACTACGAGCAGTACTTC. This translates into CASSEALRQDYEQYF.